This is a list of T cell receptor beta chains from one sample in a study of CD8+ T cells in alopecia areata. Sequencing was performed with immunoSEQ multiplex PCR; in TCRdb, only in-frame clones are kept and a portion is missing. Here the sample spans approximately 170,000 clones, less than 70% being singletons. This specimen was CD4+ T cells sorted from blood, taken at week 24, from a patient treated with tofacitinib. These receptors were collected from a human donor with alopecia areata. CDR3s include the opening cysteine and the closing phenylalanine or tryptophan. The order of the fields is J gene, V gene, CDR3 protein.

J: TRBJ2-5
V: TRBV30
CDR3: CAWSVYGRGTQYF

J: TRBJ1-1
V: TRBV6-6
CDR3: CASSYSMTGAPEAFF

J: TRBJ2-3
V: TRBV13
CDR3: CASRTDTDTQYF

J: TRBJ2-7
V: TRBV29-1
CDR3: CSVAGPGYEQYF

J: TRBJ2-3
V: TRBV4-2
CDR3: CASSQDAQGASTDTQYF

J: TRBJ2-3
V: TRBV29-1
CDR3: CSVQVGGPSTDTQYF

J: TRBJ1-2
V: TRBV27
CDR3: CASSVRGLDGYTF

J: TRBJ2-1
V: TRBV29-1
CDR3: CSVGSSGGAFPYNEQFF

J: TRBJ1-1
V: TRBV11-3
CDR3: CASSFQLNTEAFF

J: TRBJ1-2
V: TRBV23-1
CDR3: CASSHRVDNSHGYTF

J: TRBJ2-7
V: TRBV29-1
CDR3: CSVAHEQYF

J: TRBJ2-5
V: TRBV4-2
CDR3: CASSQFGQGKETQYF

J: TRBJ2-7
V: TRBV30
CDR3: CAWSPFQGFSYF

J: TRBJ1-2
V: TRBV4-2
CDR3: CASSQEEGTYGYTF

J: TRBJ1-5
V: TRBV30
CDR3: CAWSGRGFNQPQHF

J: TRBJ1-6
V: TRBV6-5
CDR3: CASSLGSQNSPLHF

J: TRBJ2-5
V: TRBV2
CDR3: CASSVVETQYF

J: TRBJ2-7
V: TRBV29-1
CDR3: CSVEGTGGYEQYF

J: TRBJ2-1
V: TRBV30
CDR3: CALAGGVYNEQFF

J: TRBJ2-5
V: TRBV4-2
CDR3: CASSQVAEGYQETQYF

J: TRBJ2-3
V: TRBV6-1
CDR3: CASSGTGGGVKSPDTQYF

J: TRBJ1-2
V: TRBV11-2
CDR3: CASSLGQGEGGYTF